The 12 T cell receptor beta chains reported below all come from one sample, sequenced in a study of patients and donors after allogeneic stem cell transplantation. TCRdb recomputed calls from the RT-PCR reads with MiXCR, one row per CDR3 protein. There are about 960,000 distinct CDR3 sequences in the sample; more than 15% occur only once, and around 6% lies in the top ten. Sequencing was done on a sample of blood, either unsorted or a sorted T cell fraction (not recorded which). The source of these receptors is a human donor who was either an allogeneic HSCT recipient or a stem cell or donor lymphocyte infusion donor (not recorded which). It is not recorded whose cells these are; they may come from a transplant donor.

This clonotype has just a few counts. The V and J genes are TRBV4-2 and TRBJ1-6, with 8 positions matching TRBD1. The CDR3 spans 16 residues. Germline CDR1 is LGHNA and CDR2 is YNFKEQ. With V trimmed by 0 bases and J by 6 bases, 4 bases remained unmatched. This CDR3 is CASSQERTGTNSPLHF. DNA of the CDR3: TGTGCCAGCAGCCAAGAAAGGACAGGGACTAATTCACCCCTCCACTTT.

This clonotype was detected only a few times. The J gene is TRBJ2-2, the V gene TRBV2; 8 bases line up with TRBD1. After removal of 7 bases from V and 1 base from J, the junction contained 5 bases not matched to a gene. Germline V gene data show CDR1 as SNHLY and CDR2 as FYNNEI. This CDR3 has 15 amino acids. The CDR3 region is CASIRDRLNTGELFF. As DNA, the CDR3 is TGTGCCAGCATACGGGACAGGTTGAACACCGGGGAGCTGTTTTTT.

This clonotype came up a few times. The rearrangement joins TRBV20-1 to TRBJ2-7; no clear D gene. The CDR3 has 12 residues. Germline CDR1 is DFQATT and CDR2 is SNEGSKA (reference sequence). V shed 2 bases and J shed 9 bases, with 14 bases lying between them. The CDR3 is CSARLNNFGQYF. CDR3 in DNA: TGCAGTGCTAGACTCAACAATTTCGGGCAGTACTTC.

This clonotype was seen many times. V usage is TRBV10-3 and J usage is TRBJ2-5; D is undetermined. Germline CDR1 ENHRY, CDR2 SYGVKD. CDR3 length equals 13 residues. Deletions cut 2 bases from V and 5 bases from J, with 9 bases between. The CDR3 is CAISERAGETQYF. DNA for the CDR3: TGTGCCATCAGTGAGAGGGCCGGGGAGACCCAGTACTTC.

The chain links TRBV9 to TRBJ1-3; unclear D gene. Germline V CDR1 and CDR2: SGDLS, YYNGEE. CDR3 length equals 16 residues. The ends were cut back, 0 bases at V and 0 bases at J, with 10 bases in the middle. The CDR3 DNA reads as TGTGCCAGCAGCGTAGCTGGCGGGAGCTCTGGAAACACCATATATTTT. It specifies CASSVAGGSSGNTIYF.

This clonotype was detected only once. The V call is TRBV30, the J call TRBJ2-6; no reliable D call. V lost 5 bases to trimming and J lost 0 bases, with 8 bases between them. This CDR3 has 14 amino acids. Germline values: CDR1 GTSNPN, CDR2 SVGIG (reference sequence). The CDR3 DNA sequence: TGTGCCTGGGGACCGTTCTCTGGGGCCAACGTCCTGACTTTC. Its protein is CAWGPFSGANVLTF.

There are many counts of this clonotype. V is TRBV6-2 or TRBV6-3 and J is TRBJ2-1; D gene unclear. Deletions cut 6 bases from V and 2 bases from J, with 14 bases between. The CDR3 consists of 15 residues. Germline V gene lookup returns CDR1 MNHEY and CDR2 SVGEGT. DNA for the CDR3: TGTGCCAGCAGCCCGAAGCTCGCCGCCTACAATGAGCAGTTCTTC. Protein sequence: CASSPKLAAYNEQFF.

This clonotype was seen repeatedly, ten times or more. The chain joins TRBV2 to TRBJ2-1, with 13 bases lining up with TRBD2. The ends lost 3 bases at V and 7 bases at J; junction bases unmatched: 0. The CDR3 consists of 14 residues. The V gene's germline CDR1 is SNHLY and CDR2 FYNNEI. Written as DNA, the CDR3 is TGTGCCAGCAGTGAGACTAGCGGGGGGAATGAGCAGTTCTTC. It translates to CASSETSGGNEQFF.

The J gene is TRBJ2-7, the V gene TRBV6-1; unclear D gene. This CDR3 spans 14 amino acids. The germline gives CDR1 MNHNS, CDR2 SASEGT. V lost 6 bases, J lost 3 bases, and 15 bases lay in between. CDR3 region: CASRARAEHYEQYF. DNA of the CDR3: TGTGCCAGCAGAGCTAGGGCCGAACACTACGAGCAGTACTTC.

This clonotype came up a few times. The chain joins TRBV3-1 to TRBJ2-2; perhaps TRBD2 as D (5 bases). V was clipped by 4 bases and J by 0 bases, with 12 bases between them. Germline V CDR1 and CDR2: LGHDT, YNNKEL (reference sequence). The CDR3 covers 16 residues. CDR3 sequence: CASSPLVATNTGELFF. The CDR3 DNA reads TGTGCCAGCAGCCCCTTAGTAGCGACGAACACCGGGGAGCTGTTTTTT.

This clonotype was detected only a few times. V is TRBV6-2 or TRBV6-3 and J is TRBJ1-1; no firm D call. V was shortened by 2 bases and J by 2 bases, with 15 bases between the two germline ends. Germline values: CDR1 MNHEY, CDR2 SVGEGT. The CDR3 totals 16 residues. CDR3: CASSYPGKGRNTEAFF. The CDR3 DNA is TGTGCCAGCAGTTACCCCGGGAAGGGTCGAAACACTGAAGCTTTCTTT.

This chain uses TRBV7-8 with TRBJ1-5, with D unclear. The V end was cut by 3 bases, the J end by 0 bases, with 6 bases between. The CDR3 runs to 14 residues. Germline CDR1 is SGHVS and CDR2 is FQNEAQ. The CDR3, as DNA: TGTGCCAGCAGCTTCGATTATAGCAATCAGCCCCAGCATTTT. Its translation is CASSFDYSNQPQHF.